This TCR beta chain was captured in a study of CD8 T cells in ankylosing spondylitis. As concerns this clonotype: As yet, its antigen is unknown.

CDR1 is SQVTM, CDR2 ANQGSEA, per germline. The CDR3 has 15 residues. Trimming took off 6 bases at V and 7 bases at J, with 21 bases between the two ends. General observations from the study: Ankylosing spondylitis blood appeared to carry a characteristic TCR beta motif of roughly eight highly homologous variants. Earlier work had already found some motif variants in reactive arthritis synovial fluid and blood. Matched synovial fluid from ankylosing spondylitis patients was reported to be enriched for disease-linked clones.

The TCR beta libraries were generated through quantitative 5'-RACE incorporating molecular barcodes. TCRdb ran MiXCR on the 5' RACE reads and lists one entry per CDR3 protein. The table includes under 450,000 distinct CDR3 sequences, approximately 22% detected once. The TCR originated in a male donor with ankylosing spondylitis or in good health (not recorded which). The V and J genes are TRBV29-1 and TRBJ2-2, with D maybe TRBD2 (7 bases). The source material was blood, either unsorted or a sorted T cell fraction (not recorded which). Here the CDR3 DNA reads TGCAGCGTGGAACTCGGGGGGCGGTCGGACGGGGAGCTGTTTTTT. This sequence encodes CSVELGGRSDGELFF.